Following are 14 T cell receptor beta chains from one sample sequenced in a study of control samples from healthy donors and cancer patients. The table came from immunoSEQ multiplex PCR; TCRdb's copy has only in-frame clones and leaves some out. The sample includes some 120,000 clones, 85% to 95% of them seen just once. Source material: PBMCs. The receptors stem from a man aged 50-59 years with head and neck cancer.

This chain joins TRBV15 and TRBJ2-3, with 8 bases fitting TRBD2. There are 14 residues in the CDR3. Germline values: CDR1 LNHNV, CDR2 YYDKDF (reference sequence). Trimming removed 6 bases from V and 3 bases from J; junction bases left unmatched: 5. Here the CDR3 DNA reads TGTGCCACCAGATTGGGACTAGGGACAGATACGCAGTATTTT. This translates into CATRLGLGTDTQYF.

The V gene is TRBV11-3, the J gene TRBJ2-3, with 9 bases that match TRBD1. The junction had 4 bases not matched to a gene; V was cut back by 3 bases and J by 0 bases. The CDR3 is made up of 16 amino acids. CDR1 and CDR2 from the germline V gene are SGHNT and YENEEA. The CDR3 bases are TGTGCCAGCAGCTTGGGACAGGGCACTAGCACAGATACGCAGTATTTT. Its protein is CASSLGQGTSTDTQYF.

The V call is TRBV5-4, the J call TRBJ2-3; a possible D gene is TRBD2 (5 bases). Trimming cost V 0 bases and J 4 bases, with 9 bases left between them. From germline, CDR1 is SGHNT and CDR2 YYREEE (reference sequence). The CDR3 contains 14 residues. The CDR3 nucleotides read TGTGCCAGCAGCTTGGTTAGCGCGCCAGATACGCAGTATTTT. Its protein product is CASSLVSAPDTQYF.

This clone was detected only a few times. The rearrangement joins TRBV28 to TRBJ1-5, with D possibly being TRBD1 (5 bases). Trimming took 7 bases from V and 4 from J, leaving 17 bases between them. CDR1 is MDHEN and CDR2 is SYDVKM in the germline V gene. The length of the CDR3 is 15 residues. The DNA for the CDR3 is TGTGCCAGCACCTCTGGGGGGGGAAGGAATCAGCCCCAGCATTTT. Amino acids: CASTSGGGRNQPQHF.

The chain recombines TRBV24-1 with TRBJ2-7; no definite D call. Germline V gene lookup returns CDR1 KGHDR and CDR2 SFDVKD. V dropped 4 bases and J dropped 3 bases, with 6 bases sitting between them. The CDR3 runs 12 residues. The CDR3 DNA reads TGTGCCACCAGTGACTTCGACTACGAGCAGTACTTC. Amino acids: CATSDFDYEQYF.

This chain connects TRBV19 to TRBJ2-1; 11 nucleotides agree with TRBD2. Germline-derived CDR1 and CDR2 are LNHDA and SQIVND (reference sequence). The junction had 11 bases not matched to a gene; V was cut back by 7 bases and J by 9 bases. This CDR3 comprises 15 residues. The CDR3 sequence is CASTKLAGAAGEQFF. CDR3 DNA sequence: TGTGCCAGTACCAAACTAGCGGGGGCAGCGGGTGAGCAGTTCTTC. The whole variable domain, remainder taken from reference TRBV19 and TRBJ2-1, is DGGITQSPKYLFRKEGQNVTLSCEQNLNHDAMYWYRQDPGQGLRLIYYSQIVNDFQKGDIAEGYSVSREKKESFPLTVTSAQKNPTAFYLCASTKLAGAAGEQFFGPGTRLTVL.

This clone has only one observation. The CDR3, as DNA: TGTGCCAGCAGCTTAATGCCGGGACAGGGAGGCACTGAAGCTTTCTTT. Translated: CASSLMPGQGGTEAFF. This rearrangement joins TRBV5-5 to TRBJ1-1; 9 bases fit TRBD1. Germline CDR1 SGHKS, CDR2 YYEKEE (reference sequence). The ends lost 2 bases at V and 4 bases at J; junction bases unmatched: 9. There are 16 residues in the CDR3.

The chain is built from TRBV18 and TRBJ2-2; possibly TRBD1 for D (6 bases). Germline V gene lookup returns CDR1 KGHSH and CDR2 LQKENI. V was trimmed by 3 bases and J by 2 bases, leaving 10 bases between them. The CDR3 loop spans 15 amino acids. CDR3 DNA sequence: TGTGCCAGCTCACCGCGACAGGTTAACACCGGGGAGCTGTTTTTT. Residues: CASSPRQVNTGELFF.

V gene TRBV27 combines with J gene TRBJ1-5; D possibly corresponds to TRBD1 (5 bases). Between the trimmed V and J ends, which lost 5 bases and 4 bases, there was a span of 15 bases. From germline, CDR1 is MNHEY and CDR2 SMNVEV (reference sequence). The CDR3 is made up of 15 amino acids. The CDR3 DNA sequence: TGTGCCAGCAGTCCCCCGGGCAGGGCGAATCAGCCCCAGCATTTT. This encodes CASSPPGRANQPQHF.

V gene TRBV6-1 combines with J gene TRBJ1-2; possible D gene TRBD1, 5 bases. CDR1 is MNHNS and CDR2 is SASEGT in the germline V gene. V was shortened by 0 bases and J by 6 bases, with 11 bases between the two germline ends. CDR3 length: 14 residues. CDR3 in DNA: TGTGCCAGCAGTGAAGCTCGGGGGAAGGATGGCTACACCTTC. Translating gives CASSEARGKDGYTF.

The genes are TRBV24-1 and TRBJ2-2, with 8 positions matching TRBD1. The germline V gene encodes CDR1 KGHDR and CDR2 SFDVKD. V gave up 3 bases and J gave up 5 bases; unmatched junction bases: 10. The CDR3 length is 17 residues. CDR3 residues: CATSDPLGQGSTGELFF. The CDR3 nucleotides read TGTGCCACCAGTGATCCGCTAGGACAGGGATCGACCGGGGAGCTGTTTTTT.

The rearrangement uses TRBV9 and TRBJ1-6, with D uncertain. There are 15 residues in the CDR3. Germline values: CDR1 SGDLS, CDR2 YYNGEE. V dropped 0 bases and J dropped 10 bases, with 14 bases sitting between them. CDR3 amino acids: CASSVDGQRGSPLHF. The CDR3 nucleotides are TGTGCCAGCAGCGTAGATGGGCAACGAGGATCACCCCTCCACTTT. Full variable domain (outside the CDR3, taken from reference TRBV9 and TRBJ1-6): DSGVTQTPKHLITATGQRVTLRCSPRSGDLSVYWYQQSLDQGLQFLIQYYNGEERAKGNILERFSAQQFPDLHSELNLSSLELGDSALYFCASSVDGQRGSPLHFGNGTRLTVT.

V usage is TRBV4-2 and J usage is TRBJ2-1; D gene unclear. This CDR3 comprises 20 residues. CDR1 and CDR2 (germline): LGHNA, YNFKEQ. V gave up 3 bases and J gave up 2 bases, with 26 bases separating them. The CDR3 bases are TGTGCCAGCAGCCACGTTTTGTTAGGTCGCGACAAAAGCCCCTACAATGAGCAGTTCTTC. Translation gives CASSHVLLGRDKSPYNEQFF.

The CDR3: CASSGGRWNEQFF. The CDR3 bases are TGTGCCAGCAGCGGCGGGCGATGGAATGAGCAGTTCTTC. This chain connects TRBV7-9 to TRBJ2-1; TRBD2 might be the D (5 bases). Germline V gene sequence: CDR1 SEHNR, CDR2 FQNEAQ (reference sequence). Deletions cut 5 bases from V and 7 bases from J, with 12 bases between. This CDR3 is 13 amino acids long.